These 4 T cell receptor beta chains originate from one sample sequenced in a study of beta chain features in type 1 diabetes. The study, taken as a whole, reports: Moderate but significant shortening of TCRB CDR3s was recorded in all four CD4+ subsets from Type 1 diabetes patients.

Their specific antigens are unknown. Expressed TCRB transcripts were sequenced, since all the RNA that had been isolated was reverse transcribed. Some clones are missing from TCRdb's copy, which holds only in-frame ones; the method was immunoSEQ multiplex PCR. The sample shows around 340,000 clones, approximately 10% of them seen only once. The sequenced sample was central memory CD4+ T cells from blood. The receptors here all came from a man in his thirties or forties with type 1 diabetes.

CDR3 nucleotides: TGTGCCATCAGTGAGTCGACGGACCAAGAGACCCAGTACTTC. Protein product: CAISESTDQETQYF. This chain connects TRBV10-3 to TRBJ2-5, with D unclear. Germline lookup yields CDR1 ENHRY and CDR2 SYGVKD. The CDR3 contains 14 residues. The V and J ends lost 0 bases and 0 bases respectively, with 5 bases between them.

The rearrangement joins TRBV6-5 to TRBJ2-5; D is perhaps TRBD1 or TRBD2 (6 bases each). CDR3 length: 13 residues. Germline V lookup: CDR1 MNHEY, CDR2 SVGAGI. Trimming cost V 6 bases and J 2 bases, with 10 bases left between them. The CDR3 nucleotides read TGTGCCAGCAGACGCGGGACACAAGAGACCCAGTACTTC. This translates into CASRRGTQETQYF.

The chain carries TRBV2 and TRBJ1-2; no firm D call. CDR1 and CDR2 (germline): SNHLY, FYNNEI. This CDR3 has 14 amino acids. V lost 7 bases and J 0 bases, leaving 12 bases between the germline ends. This CDR3 is CASISMEANYGYTF. In nucleotides, the CDR3 is TGTGCCAGCATTAGCATGGAAGCTAACTATGGCTACACCTTC. Variable domain in full (rest from reference TRBV2 and TRBJ1-2): EPEVTQTPSHQVTQMGQEVILRCVPISNHLYFYWYRQILGQKVEFLVSFYNNEISEKSEIFDDQFSVERPDGSNFTLKIRSTKLEDSAMYFCASISMEANYGYTFGSGTRLTVV.

This clone was seen a handful of times. The chain carries TRBV27 and TRBJ1-6, with a possible D match to TRBD1 (5 bases). Trimming left V 4 bases short and J 10 bases short, with 17 bases between. Germline CDR1 and CDR2: MNHEY and SMNVEV (reference sequence). The CDR3 covers 15 residues. The CDR3 bases are TGTGCCAGCAGTTGGGACTTCTCCGGGGGGTCACCCCTCCACTTT. This gives the protein CASSWDFSGGSPLHF.